This TCR beta chain was profiled in a study of blood T cell repertoires in COVID-19. On the study more broadly: Sites in the United States, Italy and Spain provided acute and convalescent COVID-19 samples. T cells, B-cell-depleted T cells, or PBMCs supplied cDNA or gDNA.

Germline V gene data show CDR1 as LNHDA and CDR2 as SQIVND (reference sequence). The CDR3 has 15 residues. V was clipped by 3 bases and J by 9 bases; unmatched bases: 11. As processed by the authors: Amplification with reference gene primers provided the estimates of nucleated cell counts. Data came from immunoSEQ multiplex PCR; TCRdb stores just in-frame clones and leaves some out. V, J and clone size were drawn from that table, and D and trimming were deduced from the DNA. Of 110,000 to 150,000 clones in the sample, approximately 82% were seen once. This receptor was taken from a man aged 55-75 years with active or convalescent COVID-19. The specimen was peripheral blood. The chain employs TRBV19 and TRBJ2-1, with 7 bases fitting TRBD2. In nucleotides, the CDR3 is TGTGCCAGTAGTATGCGCGGGGCGGGGAGGGGTGAGCAGTTCTTC. Its translation: CASSMRGAGRGEQFF.